Listed below are T cell receptor beta chains from one sample, sequenced in a study of cytotoxic CD8 clonotypes in ibrutinib-treated CLL. Method: immunoSEQ multiplex PCR; TCRdb's copy keeps in-frame clones and lacks some. The sample yields tens of thousands of clones, around 68% seen once. The source material was PBMCs, sampled before ibrutinib treatment. Every receptor here comes from a human donor with chronic lymphocytic leukemia. The CDR3 runs from the conserved cysteine through the conserved F or W. D genes are given only for firm matches. Size tells how often a clone was seen (once, few, many) or the class of an expanded clone, and some rows leave it out.

j_call d_call clone_size v_call cdr3_nt cdr3_aa
TRBJ2-1 NA NA TRBV19 TGTGCCAGCCAGTCAGGTTTCTACAATGAGCAGTTCTTC CASQSGFYNEQFF
TRBJ1-5 NA few TRBV21-1 TGTGCCAGCAGCGGAGAGAGGGTAAACTATAGCAATCAGCCCCAGCATTTT CASSGERVNYSNQPQHF
TRBJ2-7 NA NA TRBV5-4 TGTGCCAGCAGCTTTGACTGGGCCTACGAGCAGTACTTC CASSFDWAYEQYF
TRBJ1-1 NA NA TRBV28 TGTGCCAGCACCCCCAACAGGGCGAAGACTGAAGCTTTCTTT CASTPNRAKTEAFF
TRBJ2-7 NA NA TRBV7-9 TGTGCCAGCAGCTTTTGGGGGAGACAACCCTACGAGCAGTACTTC CASSFWGRQPYEQYF
TRBJ1-1 NA NA TRBV28 TGTGCCAGCACCCAAGGGGGGATGAACACTGAAGCTTTCTTT CASTQGGMNTEAFF
TRBJ1-5 NA NA TRBV30 TGTGCCTGGAGCCCGGGGGGACGACAGAATCAGCCCCAGCATTTT CAWSPGGRQNQPQHF
TRBJ2-1 NA NA TRBV4-1 TGCGCCAGCAGCCATCCTATGAGTAGCTCCTACAATGAGCAGTTCTTC CASSHPMSSSYNEQFF
TRBJ2-1 TRBD2 NA TRBV7-2 TGTGCCAGCAGCCGTCTAGCGGGAGATAGCAATGAGCAGTTCTTC CASSRLAGDSNEQFF
TRBJ2-3 NA NA TRBV4-1 TGCGCCAGCAGCCAAGATCCCTCGGGGATTCTTGATACGCAGTATTTT CASSQDPSGILDTQYF
TRBJ2-7 NA NA TRBV5-6 TGTGCCAGCAGCGTATCCTACGAGCAGTACTTC CASSVSYEQYF
TRBJ1-1 NA NA TRBV29-1 TGCAGCGTTGAGGGTCGGGTCAGGGGAAACACTGAAGCTTTCTTT CSVEGRVRGNTEAFF
TRBJ1-5 NA NA TRBV19 TGTGCCAGTAGTATTCGGACACCGTATAGCAATCAGCCCCAGCATTTT CASSIRTPYSNQPQHF
TRBJ2-1 NA NA TRBV28 TGTGCCAGCAGTTCCCGGATTAACAATGAGCAGTTCTTC CASSSRINNEQFF
TRBJ2-7 TRBD2 NA TRBV9 TGTGCCAGCAGCGGTGGGACTAGCGGGAACTACGAGCAGTACTTC CASSGGTSGNYEQYF
TRBJ2-7 NA NA TRBV30 TGTGCCTGGGGGGGATACCACTACGAGCAGTACTTC CAWGGYHYEQYF
TRBJ2-3 NA NA TRBV19 TGTGCCGGTAGCTACACGATTACAGATACGCAGTATTTT CAGSYTITDTQYF
TRBJ1-1 NA NA TRBV13 TGTGCCAGCAATAGGCTGATGAACACTGAAGCTTTCTTT CASNRLMNTEAFF
TRBJ1-1 NA NA TRBV6-5 TGTGCCACCCGTTTTCAGGCCAAGAACACTGAAGCTTTCTTT CATRFQAKNTEAFF
TRBJ1-1 NA NA TRBV28 TGTGCCAGCAACCTGGGAGGGCTGAACACTGAAGCTTTCTTT CASNLGGLNTEAFF
TRBJ2-3 TRBD2 NA TRBV2 TGTGCCAGCAGTGTGACTAGCGGGGGGGGCACAGATACGCAGTATTTT CASSVTSGGGTDTQYF
TRBJ2-1 TRBD2 few TRBV27 TGTGCCAGCAGTCCCCGACTAGCGGGAGCAAAGAATGAGCAGTTCTTC CASSPRLAGAKNEQFF
TRBJ1-1 TRBD1 NA TRBV19 TGTGCCAGTAGTATGCAGGGGGCGGGCACTGAAGCTTTCTTT CASSMQGAGTEAFF
TRBJ2-5 NA once TRBV5-6 TGTGCCAGCAGCCGCCTGGGGGAAGAGACCCAGTACTTC CASSRLGEETQYF
TRBJ2-2 NA NA TRBV7-9 TGTGCCAGCAGCTTGGGGCAGGCGGCCACCGGGGAGCTGTTTTTT CASSLGQAATGELFF
TRBJ2-1 NA few TRBV18 TGTGCCAGCTCAGCCGTCGATGCAGGGCCCTACAATGAGCAGTTCTTC CASSAVDAGPYNEQFF
TRBJ1-5 NA NA TRBV10-2 TGCGCCAGCAGTGAGGATCCCAAGCCCCAGCATTTT CASSEDPKPQHF
TRBJ1-2 TRBD1 few TRBV27 TGTGCCAGCAGTGCCAATACGGACAGGGGGGCTAACTATGGCTACACCTTC CASSANTDRGANYGYTF
TRBJ2-3 TRBD1 NA TRBV5-1 TGCGCCAGCAGCTGGACAGGTGTGGTGAGAGATACGCAGTATTTT CASSWTGVVRDTQYF
TRBJ1-1 NA NA TRBV15 TGTGCCACCAGCAGAGGAGGGGAATTGAACACTGAAGCTTTCTTT CATSRGGELNTEAFF
TRBJ2-3 NA NA TRBV5-4 TGTGCCAGCAGCTTGCCCCCCCGGGCCGGAGGGTTAGATACGCAGTATTTT CASSLPPRAGGLDTQYF
TRBJ1-3 NA NA TRBV10-3 TGTGCCATCAGTGAGTTCGAAGGAAACACCATATATTTT CAISEFEGNTIYF
TRBJ1-5 TRBD1 few TRBV28 TGTGCCAGCAGCTTGCTACAGGGGGCACGCAATCAGCCCCAGCATTTT CASSLLQGARNQPQHF
TRBJ1-2 NA NA TRBV4-1 TGCGCCAGCAGCCTTAGCCTCGATGGTAACTATGGCTACACCTTC CASSLSLDGNYGYTF
TRBJ2-3 TRBD2 NA TRBV19 TGTGCCACCAAAAGCGGACTAGCGTTCACAGATACGCAGTATTTT CATKSGLAFTDTQYF
TRBJ1-3 NA once TRBV6-1 TGTGCCAGCAGTGAAGAACTCCACTCTGGAAACACCATATATTTT CASSEELHSGNTIYF
TRBJ1-1 TRBD1 few TRBV10-3 TGTGCCATCAGTGACCCCGGACAGGGAGGAACTGAAGCTTTCTTT CAISDPGQGGTEAFF
TRBJ1-1 NA NA TRBV10-2 TGCGCCAGCCGAGGTCGGGGCACTGAAGCTTTCTTT CASRGRGTEAFF
TRBJ2-3 NA NA TRBV27 TGTGCCAGCAGCTGGGACCTGAGCACAGATACGCAGTATTTT CASSWDLSTDTQYF
TRBJ2-5 TRBD2 NA TRBV7-2 TGTGCCAGCAGCTTAAGTGGGAGGGCCGAAGAGACCCAGTACTTC CASSLSGRAEETQYF
TRBJ1-1 NA NA TRBV28 TGTGCCAGCACCGAAGGACAGCTGAACACTGAAGCTTTCTTT CASTEGQLNTEAFF
TRBJ2-2 TRBD2 NA TRBV5-1 TGCGCCAGCAGCTCTGGTTGGCTAGCGGGAGTTGAAACCGGGGAGCTGTTTTTT CASSSGWLAGVETGELFF
TRBJ2-3 TRBD2 NA TRBV5-4 TGTGCCAGCAGCCCAGACCCGGGACTAGCGCTACGCACAGATACGCAGTATTTT CASSPDPGLALRTDTQYF
TRBJ2-5 TRBD1 NA TRBV30 TGTGCCTGGACTCAAGCTGGGGGGACAGGGGGACGAGAGACCCAGTACTTC CAWTQAGGTGGRETQYF
TRBJ2-1 NA NA TRBV9 TGTGCCAGCAGCGCGGATCCGAGCTCCTACAATGAGCAGTTCTTC CASSADPSSYNEQFF
TRBJ2-3 NA NA TRBV2 TGTGCCAGCAGCCTAGCTTTGGGTGCAGATACGCAGTATTTT CASSLALGADTQYF
TRBJ1-5 TRBD1 medium-sized TRBV28 TGTGCCAGCAGCTTGTTGACAGGGAGCAATCAGCCCCAGCATTTT CASSLLTGSNQPQHF
TRBJ2-3 TRBD2 NA TRBV7-2 TGTGCCAGCAGCTTTAGCGGGAAGGATACGCAGTATTTT CASSFSGKDTQYF
TRBJ2-7 NA few TRBV18 TGTGCCAGCTCACAAGACAGAACCTACGAGCAGTACTTC CASSQDRTYEQYF
TRBJ1-2 TRBD1 few TRBV4-3 TGCGCCAGCAGCCAAGGTCCCACAGGGGCTAACTATGGCTACACCTTC CASSQGPTGANYGYTF
TRBJ2-7 TRBD2 NA TRBV28 TGTGCCAGCAGTTCACCTAGCGGGCCTTACGAGCAGTACTTC CASSSPSGPYEQYF
TRBJ2-1 NA NA TRBV5-6 TGTGCCAGCAGCGAAGTCTCATGGCAGGGTTGGCGCGATGAGCAGTTCTTC CASSEVSWQGWRDEQFF
TRBJ1-1 NA once TRBV29-1 TGCAGCGTTGAAGACGTACACCCTCAAGCTTTCTTT CSVEDVHPQAFF
TRBJ2-7 TRBD2 few TRBV30 TGTGCCAGAGGGACTAGCGGGACTGGCGAGCAGTACTTC CARGTSGTGEQYF
TRBJ1-1 NA NA TRBV7-2 TGTGCCAGCAGCCTCCAGGGATTAGGTGAAGCTTTCTTT CASSLQGLGEAFF
TRBJ2-7 NA NA TRBV10-3 TGTGCCACCCTGGACAGCTACGAGCAGTACTTC CATLDSYEQYF
TRBJ2-3 TRBD2 NA TRBV28 TGTGCCAGCAGTCGATCCGGGACTAGCGCTTATACGCAGTATTTT CASSRSGTSAYTQYF
TRBJ2-3 TRBD2 NA TRBV11-3 TGTGCCAGCAGCTTAGGTAGCGGGAGCGGCGATACGCAGTATTTT CASSLGSGSGDTQYF
TRBJ2-5 TRBD2 once TRBV19 TGTGCCAGTTCGGGCGTCGCTAGCGGGAGCGAGAAGACCCAGTACTTC CASSGVASGSEKTQYF
TRBJ2-1 TRBD2 NA TRBV7-2 TGTGCCAGTACGAAACTAGCGGTAGCGGGAGTTAATGAGCAGTTCTTC CASTKLAVAGVNEQFF